This TCR beta chain comes out of a study of control samples from healthy donors and cancer patients. Assay used: immunoSEQ multiplex PCR; TCRdb lists only in-frame clones, some missing. There are 150,000 or so clones in the sample; approximately 92% occur only once, and about 1.9% lies in the top ten. Only one count was recorded for this clone. V dropped 10 bases and J dropped 2 bases, with 12 bases sitting between them. The CDR3 consists of 12 residues. Germline assignment: CDR1 SNHLY and CDR2 FYNNEI. Sequenced input: blood. The chain joins TRBV2 to TRBJ2-7; the D gene is possibly TRBD2 (7 bases). The sequence was collected from a woman aged 50 to 65 in good health. The CDR3 protein is CATRGAAYEQYF. The CDR3 nucleotides read TGTGCCACCCGGGGGGCCGCCTACGAGCAGTACTTC.